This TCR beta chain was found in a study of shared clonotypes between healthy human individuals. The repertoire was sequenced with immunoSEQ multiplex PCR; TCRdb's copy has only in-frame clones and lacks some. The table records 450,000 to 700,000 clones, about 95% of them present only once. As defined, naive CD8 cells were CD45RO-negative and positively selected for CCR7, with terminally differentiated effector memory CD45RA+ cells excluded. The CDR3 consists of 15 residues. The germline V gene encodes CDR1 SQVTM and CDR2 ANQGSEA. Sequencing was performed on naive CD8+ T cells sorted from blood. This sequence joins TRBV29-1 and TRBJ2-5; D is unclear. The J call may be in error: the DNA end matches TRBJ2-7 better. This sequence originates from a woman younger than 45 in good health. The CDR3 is CSVESRLREPYEQYF. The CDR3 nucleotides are TGCAGCGTTGAAAGCCGACTCAGAGAGCCCTACGAGCAGTACTTC.